This T cell receptor beta chain was observed in a study of T cells in Graves' hyperthyroidism and ophthalmopathy. This clonotype was observed at least ten times. RNA transcripts were the template for amplifying TCR beta CDR3 regions. First-round RT-PCR targeting the TCR CDR3 was performed with the HTBI primer set. TCRdb re-derived calls from the multiplex PCR reads in MiXCR, one entry per CDR3 protein. The data contain about 600,000 distinct CDR3 sequences, about 14% of them singletons. The V and J ends lost 5 bases and 7 bases respectively, with 14 bases between them. This CDR3 is 14 amino acids long. The germline V gene has CDR1 SGHVS and CDR2 FQNEAQ.

The sequence was obtained from a woman aged 45-60 years with Graves' ophthalmopathy. This rearrangement joins TRBV7-8 to TRBJ1-4, with a tentative D call TRBD1 (6 bases). The sequenced material came from blood. CDR3 amino acids: CASSHNRVSEKLFF. CDR3 nucleotides: TGTGCCAGCAGCCACAACAGGGTTTCTGAAAAACTGTTTTTT.